This TCR beta chain is from a study of cytomegalovirus exposure and HLA in healthy donors. CDR3 length: 15 residues. Germline V gives CDR1 MGHRA, CDR2 YSYEKL. The V gene lost 4 bases and the J gene lost 2 bases, with 14 bases spanning the gap. This clone was counted between two and nine times. In the PCR, 60 Vbeta and 13 Jbeta primers were used. The table came from immunoSEQ multiplex PCR; TCRdb's copy has only in-frame clones and leaves some out. The sample includes some 93,000 clones, 78% of them seen just once. The sequenced sample was PBMCs. This clonotype originated in a woman aged 40 to 50 in good health and CMV-seronegative. The chain links TRBV4-1 to TRBJ1-1; the D gene is possibly TRBD1 (5 bases). CDR3 nucleotide sequence: TGCGCCAGCAGCCCCTACCCCCAGGGTAACACTGAAGCTTTCTTT. This sequence encodes CASSPYPQGNTEAFF.